This TCR beta chain was captured in a study of T cells after yellow fever vaccination. Study-wide points: Any FACS-sorted repertoire could hold abundant clonotypes that contaminate it from the bulk population. It was a small share of clonotypes that appeared in both CD4 and CD8 compartments. Once the booster was given, most primary-vaccination clones reappeared, at roughly 96% for CD4 and more than 85% for CD8.

TCRdb ran MiXCR on the 5' RACE reads and lists one entry per CDR3 protein. This sample has hundreds of thousands of distinct CDR3 sequences, with 10% to 15% found just once. This clonotype was recorded many times. Antigen unknown. The source of this sequence is a man younger than 45 who received the YFV17D yellow fever vaccine. Sequencing used PBMCs, obtained on the day of the yellow fever booster vaccination.

The CDR3 DNA reads as TGTGCCAGCAGCCCCAAGGACAGAAGCACCAGAGAGACCCAGTACTTC. As protein: CASSPKDRSTRETQYF. V and J are TRBV4-2 and TRBJ2-5; tentative D call: TRBD1 (6 bases). CDR1 and CDR2 (germline): LGHNA, YNFKEQ. V was pared by 4 bases and J by 4 bases, with 19 bases between. This CDR3 spans 16 amino acids.